This paragraph covers one TCR beta chain sequence. Its antigen remains unidentified. Trimming removed 4 bases from V and 6 bases from J, with 13 bases in between. This CDR3 has 14 amino acids. In TCRdb, the RT-PCR reads were re-called with MiXCR into one record per CDR3 protein. The sample lists roughly 700,000 distinct CDR3 sequences, approximately 15% seen once, with around a tenth in the top ten. The entry originates in a study of response to subunit inactivated influenza vaccine. Study-wide findings and caveats: The authors proposed limited new T cell recruitment per seasonal influenza vaccination.

The TCR originated in a man between 50 and 59 years old who received an inactivated influenza vaccine. Sequencing used PBMCs from blood, obtained 12 days after vaccination. The chain employs TRBV12-3 or TRBV12-4 and TRBJ2-1; the D gene is possibly TRBD2 (7 bases). The CDR3 loop is CASSWQGGGNEQFF. The CDR3 nucleotides are TGTGCCAGCAGTTGGCAAGGGGGGGGCAATGAGCAGTTCTTC.